Sequencing of this T cell receptor (beta chain) was carried out in a study of cytomegalovirus exposure and HLA in healthy donors (dated by TCRdb to 2015 to 2018). A note on the overall study: An earlier analysis of 587 of the donors reported 276 Gb of sequence data and 117 million unique TCR beta sequences obtained from roughly 170 million T cells. Approximately 310 gigabases of sequencing data and approximately 84 million unique TCR sequences were included in an early release covering 550 to 800 HLA-typed donors. Of the roughly 400 genotyped donors, approximately 82% fell in the genetic ancestry cluster associated with self-reported Caucasian donors. The study was designed to test whether signatures of past pathogen exposure could be identified by cataloging public T cell receptors. The study profiled the T cell repertoires of approximately 700 subjects by immunosequencing and related them to cytomegalovirus serostatus. Along with the roughly 710-subject first cohort, a separate validation cohort of over 90 different subjects was used. High-throughput TCR immunosequencing, statistical association of individual TCRs with disease status, and machine learning were combined to predict cytomegalovirus infection status. A later analysis re-analyzed previously published TCR beta repertoires from 550 to 700 donors and added high-resolution HLA genotyping to study TCR occurrence patterns. The later analysis used no new phenotypic data to find candidate immune exposures, relying instead on TCR beta sequences and their occurrence across donors. An earlier analysis of 450 to 750 of the donors used high-throughput TCR beta sequencing to judge whether each TCR beta V gene segment behaved as functional or pseudogenic. Donor age, sex, ethnicity and CMV serostatus were compiled together with the repertoire data. A later genetic analysis used genome-wide SNP genotypes for about 55% of the 666 donors, treating that subset as a discovery cohort. Every discovery cohort repertoire had been produced on one sequencing platform. HLA typing covered class I and class II loci at four-digit resolution. The number of typed donors differed by locus: about 629-640 for A, B, C, DRB1 and DQB1; approximately 530 for DQA1; approximately 600 for DPA1; and around 490 for DPB1. Five DR-DQ haplotypes were handled as single units for association and clustering because linkage in the cohort was strong. Among about 400 genotyped donors of the cohort, an average of around 250,000 unique TCR beta nucleotide sequences was sequenced per donor, of which about 20% were non-productive.

The cohort comprised hundreds of healthy bone marrow donors. At the time of sampling, all cohort members were nominally healthy, though unrecorded immune exposures were likely present. The donor tested CMV seronegative and was one of the 352 seronegative cohort members. A peripheral blood sample was collected from each donor, and TCR beta sequencing was performed on peripheral blood mononuclear cells. Genomic DNA was extracted from the blood cell samples with the Qiagen DNeasy Blood Extraction Kit. The CDR3 runs 14 residues from the cysteine to the phenylalanine. Only the CDR3 part of the read is kept: 42 bases, read in frame from the first base. V was cut back by 5 bases and J by 0 bases, leaving a gap of 9 bases between them. Per the germline V gene (reference sequence), SGHKS is the CDR1 and YYEKEE is the CDR2. As to this clone: Its cognate antigen has yet to be identified. No much larger clone is present one base from it, and per-base qualities are unavailable.

The library was prepared using the immunoSEQ multiplex PCR assay. For the multiplex PCR, a mixture combining 60 forward primers for TCR Vbeta segments and 13 reverse primers for TCR Jbeta segments was used. The CDR3 region of rearranged TCR beta genes was amplified from genomic DNA by a multiplex PCR assay. The amplified TCR beta libraries were sequenced on the Illumina HiSeq System as 87-base-pair reads. For the original study's pipeline: In a later analysis, 77 million or so unique TCR beta chains were counted across the approximately 640 repertoires, and around 10 million of these chains were shared by at least two donors. Raw reads were error-corrected and collapsed into unique sequences with a nearest-neighbor algorithm that merged closely related sequences to remove PCR and sequencing errors. Alignment of CDR3 sequences to IMGT reference sequences was used to assign V, D and J gene segments. Each retained sequence needed at least a six-nucleotide match to both a V gene segment and a J gene segment. A rearrangement counted as productive if the CDR3 had no stop codons and remained in frame with V and J, and every other rearrangement counted as non-productive. Following IMGT convention, CDR3 was defined as the stretch from the second conserved V-encoded cysteine up to the conserved J-encoded phenylalanine. In an earlier analysis of 587 of the donors, sequences lacking an unambiguous match to a single V gene segment were excluded. In an earlier analysis of approximately 610 of the donors, V segments were called functional above 56.7% productive rearrangements and were called segregating when the between-donor standard deviation exceeded 5%. A statistical classification framework was built to diagnose cytomegalovirus status from the catalog of TCR beta chain sequences. In a later analysis, V and J genes were assigned by comparing TCR nucleotide sequences against IMGT/GENE-DB human TR gene sequences. Using the TCRdist pipeline, a later analysis assigned CDR3 sequences along with most-parsimonious VDJ recombination scenarios. A later analysis defined each TCR beta chain by its CDR3 amino acid sequence plus V-gene family, and excluded reads lacking a unique V-gene family. As a way to deal with suspected cross-contamination and a sequencing artifact, a later analysis dropped 450 to 600 nucleotide sequences that were highly shared and had low generation probability. For each public chain, a later analysis derived a clonal expansion index from normalized ranks of inferred template counts within each repertoire. In a later analysis, generation probabilities were computed using a VDJ recombination model fitted to out-of-frame rearrangements, and the results were checked against IGoR. A later analysis scored TCR-TCR, TCR-HLA and TCR-CMV co-occurrence with hypergeometric tests, applying a repertoire-size bias correction to TCR pairs. False discovery rates were estimated in a later analysis by permuting HLA or CMV assignments 20 times. A later analysis grouped co-occurring TCRs with DBSCAN, adding TCRdist sequence similarity when clustering within HLA-allele-positive subsets. Repertoires with fewer than 30,000 or more than 120,000 public chains, plus five repertoires with anomalous nucleotide sharing, were excluded from co-occurrence clustering. In TCRdb, the immuneACCESS table is reduced to in-frame sequences with V and J assigned. These tables do not hold every clone; where another copy was compared, an unresolved V gene accounts for under half, and the others remain unexplained. The DNA gave D and trimming, while V, J and clone size come from that table. This sample gives about 200,000 clones in total; around 80% of them show up just once. Of the sample, about 3.1% falls within the top ten clones.

Overall study outcomes, separate from this receptor: The cohort was sequenced for TCR beta chains only, and without alpha or paired-chain data the features that could be detected were limited. A group of highly shared sequence variants was considered likely to be a technical artifact of the sequencing pipeline. The earlier analysis of 450 to 700 of the donors excluded some 15 rarely observed V segments, including chromosome 9 orphons, because counts were too low. In both the original and validation cohorts, the classifier was reported to diagnose cytomegalovirus status with high specificity and sensitivity. In an earlier analysis of some 540 of the donors, most TCR beta V segments appeared in productive rearrangements about 87% or about 30% of the time, broadly matching IMGT annotations. V-gene and J-gene trimming of TCR beta chains was associated with a missense DCLRE1C variant in a later genetic analysis, and the association was replicated in an independent cohort. According to a later genetic analysis, donors in an Asian-associated ancestry cluster had fewer N-insertions in productive TCRs than the approximately 700-donor mean. Roughly uniform sequencing depth across donors was assumed in presence/absence analyses, although this assumption may not hold. According to the authors, the approach could potentially be generalized to other disease states and immunological phenotypes. Some IMGT-functional V segments, including TRBV6-2 and TRBV6-3, could not be distinguished by the 87-base-pair reads and were therefore excluded. Specific HLA alleles were associated with 15,000 to 20,000 TCR beta sequences at a false discovery rate of 0.05 in a later analysis. Three of the identified cytomegalovirus-associated TCR beta chains were confirmed in vitro to be specific for cytomegalovirus antigens. In a later analysis, HLA-associated TCR beta chains showed more clonal expansion and lower generation probabilities than non-associated chains that were equally common. Strong co-occurrence of HLA alleles, especially DR and DQ, made assigning TCR associations to individual alleles difficult. The only immune exposure information available for the cohort was CMV serostatus. A later analysis found that TCR association rates varied across HLA loci, with DRB1 alleles showing the most associated TCRs and HLA-C alleles the fewest. Several of the top co-occurrence clusters appeared to be linked to parvovirus B19, influenza, CMV and Epstein-Barr virus, according to a later analysis. In a later analysis, most CMV-associated TCR beta chains were found to appear HLA-restricted, with HLA associations seemingly driven largely by CMV exposure. Most TCR sequences were seen in very few donors, while some public TCRs were found in many individuals. HLA typing was unavailable for some donors at each locus, so association tests used only the typed subset. A total of 150 or so TCR beta chains were listed by the study as associated with cytomegalovirus. Linkage disequilibrium might explain the correlated functional status among segregating V segments, but an unknown experimental factor could not be excluded. A further reported finding was that TCR beta sequences accurately predicted the HLA-A and HLA-B alleles for most subjects in the first cohort.

Input material: PBMCs. This clonotype was obtained from a man between 25 and 39 years old in good health and CMV-seronegative. The rearrangement joined TRBV5-5 to TRBJ1-3; the D gene assignment is ambiguous. The bases read TGTGCCAGCAGGTCTAGGAACTCTGGAAACACCATATATTTT. Its translation is CASRSRNSGNTIYF.